The clone carrying this TCR beta chain was recorded a few times. What it recognizes is unknown. These data belong to a study of post-analysis software for immune sequencing data. The overall study: Included courses were relapsing-remitting and secondary progressive multiple sclerosis; progressive-relapsing multiple sclerosis was also included.

General study points: Controls' normalized Chao1 diversity significantly exceeded that of multiple sclerosis patients. Same-batch samples co-clustered strongly by F measure. Four to six TRBV segments (TRBV5-6, TRBV5-1 and TRBV20-1 among them) occurred more frequently in patients than in controls.

Prepared libraries of TCR beta cDNA carried unique molecular identifiers. Roughly 450,000 cDNA molecules came from about 1 to 10 million T cells. TCRdb itself ran the PCR reads through MiXCR, one entry per CDR3 protein. The sample has hundreds of thousands of distinct CDR3 sequences, around a third seen once. The CDR3 covers 15 residues. V shed 3 bases and J 8 bases; nucleotides not matched to a gene: 9. This TCR was sampled from a girl aged 5-17 years with multiple sclerosis. Material: blood. This chain joins TRBV12-3 or TRBV12-4 and TRBJ1-4, with TRBD1 matching over 7 bases. The CDR3 nucleotides read TGTGCCAGCAGTTTCGTGGGAGGGGGCAAAGAAAAACTGTTTTTT. Encoded protein: CASSFVGGGKEKLFF.